This T cell receptor beta chain was profiled in a study of CD8 T cells in ankylosing spondylitis. Study-wide results and limits: Clones linked with disease were CD8+ and fairly uncommon in the peripheral blood. As reported, disease-linked clones showed significant enrichment in matched ankylosing spondylitis synovial fluid. A subset of motif variants has previously been described in the synovial fluid and blood of reactive arthritis. A TCR beta motif of eight highly homologous variants appeared characteristic of ankylosing spondylitis blood.

For TCR beta, libraries came from quantitative 5'-RACE with molecular barcodes. TCRdb reprocessed the 5' RACE reads via MiXCR and lists one record per CDR3 protein. Here the sample spans 750,000 to 850,000 distinct CDR3 sequences, about an eighth being singletons. The ends were cut back, 9 bases at V and 7 bases at J, with 13 bases in the middle. This CDR3 is 12 amino acids long. Germline V gene lookup returns CDR1 SGHVS and CDR2 FQNEAQ. Note on this clonotype: Its antigen is unknown.

What was sequenced was blood, either unsorted or a sorted T cell fraction (not recorded which). The V gene is TRBV7-8, the J gene TRBJ2-1; perhaps TRBD1 as D (6 bases). The source of this sequence is a male donor with ankylosing spondylitis. The CDR3 here is CASRVGGNEQFF. In DNA form, the CDR3 reads TGTGCCAGTCGAGTAGGGGGAAATGAGCAGTTCTTC. Based on the CDR3 plus reference TRBV7-8 and TRBJ2-1, the full variable domain is GAGVSQSPRYKVAKRGQDVALRCDPISGHVSLFWYQQALGQGPEFLTYFQNEAQLDKSGLPSDRFFAERPEGSVSTLKIQRTQQEDSAVYLCASRVGGNEQFFGPGTRLTVL.